The 31 T cell receptor beta chains below all came from one sample that was sequenced in a study of T cells in localized non-small cell lung cancer (dated by TCRdb to about 2020). Library preparation was by the immunoSEQ multiplex PCR assay. Imported from immuneACCESS, the table was reduced by TCRdb to in-frame sequences with V and J called. These copies leave out some clones; in studies compared against another copy, an unresolved V gene accounts for under half, and the cause of the remainder is not known. For this sample there are 20,000 to 30,000 clones; 80% to 95% appear just once. Approximately 2.9% of the sample is in the top ten clones. Sequences were derived from peripheral blood, sampled before any cancer treatment. The origin of the receptors is a woman aged 40-70 years with stage I lung adenocarcinoma.

The V gene is TRBV7-6, the J gene TRBJ2-7, with 10 nucleotides matching TRBD1. The CDR3 length is 15 residues. Germline V gene sequence: CDR1 SGHVS, CDR2 FNYEAQ. Trimming removed 5 bases from V and 7 bases from J; junction bases left unmatched: 11. CDR3 amino acids: CASSAFGTGAGEQYF. In DNA, the CDR3 is TGTGCCAGCAGCGCGTTCGGGACAGGGGCAGGTGAGCAGTACTTC.

The rearrangement joins TRBV19 to TRBJ2-1; perhaps TRBD1 as D (6 bases). V dropped 3 bases and J dropped 3 bases, with 12 bases sitting between them. The CDR3 is 15 amino acids. Germline lookup yields CDR1 LNHDA and CDR2 SQIVND (reference sequence). The CDR3: CASSISQGHYNEQFF. DNA of the CDR3: TGTGCCAGTAGTATCTCCCAGGGACACTACAATGAGCAGTTCTTC.

This chain uses TRBV15 with TRBJ2-3; D is perhaps TRBD1 (6 bases). CDR3 size: 15 residues. In germline, CDR1 is LNHNV, CDR2 YYDKDF (reference sequence). The ends were cut back, 2 bases at V and 3 bases at J, with 12 bases in the middle. The CDR3 loop reads CATSRKSQGTDTQYF. CDR3 bases: TGTGCCACCAGCAGAAAATCGCAGGGGACAGATACGCAGTATTTT.

The chain links TRBV19 to TRBJ2-3; 12 nucleotides line up with TRBD2. Germline V CDR1 and CDR2: LNHDA, SQIVND (reference sequence). The CDR3 is 17 residues long. V shed 3 bases, J shed 1 base, and the junction held 5 bases outside the gene matches. The CDR3 sequence is CASSIPRLAGGTDTQYF. In nucleotides, the CDR3 is TGTGCCAGTAGTATCCCTAGACTAGCGGGAGGCACAGATACGCAGTATTTT.

This clone is a singleton in its sample. The chain is built from TRBV6-5 and TRBJ1-2, with unresolved D. CDR3 length equals 13 residues. Germline CDR1 and CDR2: MNHEY and SVGAGI. V lost 4 bases to trimming and J lost 1 base, with 7 bases between them. In DNA form, the CDR3 reads TGTGCCAGCAGTTCACCGTATAACTATGGCTACACCTTC. Translating gives CASSSPYNYGYTF.

The chain carries TRBV7-9 and TRBJ1-1, with D possibly matching TRBD1 (5 bases). V lost 3 bases, J lost 11 bases, and 19 bases lay in between. The CDR3 loop spans 14 amino acids. Germline CDR1 reads SEHNR; CDR2 reads FQNEAQ (reference sequence). CDR3 sequence reads: CASSFGFRDPRAFF. In DNA form, the CDR3 reads TGTGCCAGCAGCTTCGGATTCCGGGACCCAAGGGCTTTCTTT.

This chain links TRBV19 with TRBJ2-7; the D gene could be TRBD1 or TRBD2 (5 bases each). Germline V gene lookup returns CDR1 LNHDA and CDR2 SQIVND (reference sequence). The CDR3 length is 14 residues. V was trimmed by 6 bases and J by 2 bases, leaving 14 bases between them. The CDR3 here is CASSGTGTAYEQYF. The CDR3 DNA sequence: TGTGCCAGTAGCGGGACGGGTACGGCCTACGAGCAGTACTTC. Variable domain in full (rest from reference TRBV19 and TRBJ2-7): DGGITQSPKYLFRKEGQNVTLSCEQNLNHDAMYWYRQDPGQGLRLIYYSQIVNDFQKGDIAEGYSVSREKKESFPLTVTSAQKNPTAFYLCASSGTGTAYEQYFGPGTRLTVT.

This chain uses TRBV11-3 with TRBJ2-1; D unresolved. V was clipped by 1 base and J by 9 bases, with 4 bases between them. The CDR3 extends over 11 amino acids. CDR1 is SGHNT and CDR2 is YENEEA in the germline V gene. The CDR3 loop reads CASSLAGEQFF. DNA of the CDR3: TGTGCCAGCAGCTTAGCAGGTGAGCAGTTCTTC.

The chain employs TRBV9 and TRBJ2-7; 10 bases align to TRBD1. V was pared by 0 bases and J by 0 bases, with 0 bases of the junction left unmatched. Germline V gives CDR1 SGDLS, CDR2 YYNGEE. There are 15 residues in the CDR3. Written as DNA, the CDR3 is TGTGCCAGCAGCGTAGGGACAGGGGGCTCCTACGAGCAGTACTTC. Translated, it gives CASSVGTGGSYEQYF.

The rearrangement links TRBV27 to TRBJ1-5; D uncertain. The V gene lost 6 bases and the J gene lost 2 bases, with 8 bases spanning the gap. This CDR3 has 13 amino acids. Germline CDR1 reads MNHEY; CDR2 reads SMNVEV (reference sequence). The CDR3 DNA reads as TGTGCCAGCAGGGGATATGGCAATCAGCCCCAGCATTTT. Its translation is CASRGYGNQPQHF.

This sequence joins TRBV5-1 and TRBJ2-3, with unresolved D. The ends were cut back, 1 base at V and 0 bases at J, with 12 bases in the middle. Germline V gene data show CDR1 as SGHRS and CDR2 as YFSETQ. This CDR3 region has 16 residues. The CDR3 DNA follows: TGCGCCAGCAGCTTGAATTCACGTGCTAGCACAGATACGCAGTATTTT. It is translated as CASSLNSRASTDTQYF. Complete variable domain (other parts from reference TRBV5-1 and TRBJ2-3): KAGVTQTPRYLIKTRGQQVTLSCSPISGHRSVSWYQQTPGQGLQFLFEYFSETQRNKGNFPGRFSGRQFSNSRSEMNVSTLELGDSALYLCASSLNSRASTDTQYFGPGTRLTVL.

V and J are TRBV6-1 and TRBJ2-1; TRBD1 is a possible D gene (6 bases). The CDR3 loop spans 13 amino acids. V was pared by 6 bases and J by 8 bases, with 14 bases between. Germline assignment: CDR1 MNHNS and CDR2 SASEGT. This CDR3 is CASRNTGKDEQFF. DNA for the CDR3: TGTGCCAGCAGGAATACAGGGAAGGATGAGCAGTTCTTC.

The chain is built from TRBV28 and TRBJ2-3; D is unclear. Trimming took 6 bases from V and 2 from J, leaving 15 bases between them. CDR1 and CDR2 from the germline V gene are MDHEN and SYDVKM. This CDR3 contains 15 residues. The CDR3 nucleotides are TGTGCCAGCAGCCTCTCCGGGTTCCTCACAGATACGCAGTATTTT. It encodes CASSLSGFLTDTQYF.

Only a few counts were recorded for this clone. The CDR3 is CASRPIRGGREAFF. In nucleotides, the CDR3 is TGTGCCAGCAGACCAATAAGGGGAGGGAGAGAGGCTTTCTTT. The genes are TRBV11-2 and TRBJ1-1; D perhaps matches TRBD1 (5 bases). The V and J ends lost 6 bases and 11 bases respectively, with 22 bases between them. The germline V gene encodes CDR1 SGHAT and CDR2 FQNNGV. This CDR3 has 14 residues.

The chain joins TRBV7-6 to TRBJ2-5; the match to TRBD1 covers 12 bases. The J segment lost 5 bases and the V segment lost 1 base, leaving 14 bases of the junction unmatched. The length of the CDR3 is 19 residues. The germline V gene encodes CDR1 SGHVS and CDR2 FNYEAQ. CDR3 sequence reads: CASSLVPPGQGAVVETQYF. Written as DNA, the CDR3 is TGTGCCAGCAGCTTAGTTCCACCGGGACAGGGGGCGGTTGTGGAGACCCAGTACTTC. The full variable domain, with the rest looked up from reference TRBV7-6 and TRBJ2-5, is GAGVSQSPRYKVTKRGQDVALRCDPISGHVSLYWYRQALGQGPEFLTYFNYEAQQDKSGLPNDRFSAERPEGSISTLTIQRTEQRDSAMYRCASSLVPPGQGAVVETQYFGPGTRLLVL.

The chain has TRBV4-1 and TRBJ2-1; 8 positions match TRBD1. Germline loops: CDR1 MGHRA, CDR2 YSYEKL. This CDR3 is 16 amino acids long. V lost 4 bases and J lost 3; bases outside the gene matches: 8. The CDR3 DNA follows: TGCGCCAGCAGCCCGTTCAGGGGGCGCGACTACAATGAGCAGTTCTTC. Protein sequence: CASSPFRGRDYNEQFF.

The genes are TRBV2 and TRBJ1-1; D unclear. Germline assignment: CDR1 SNHLY and CDR2 FYNNEI. The V end was cut by 6 bases, the J end by 4 bases, with 15 bases between. This CDR3 is built from 14 residues. The CDR3 bases are TGTGCCAGCAGCCTGACTGCCCCGGGCACTGAAGCTTTCTTT. This translates into CASSLTAPGTEAFF.

J is TRBJ2-2 and V is TRBV5-1; no reliable D call. In germline, CDR1 is SGHRS, CDR2 YFSETQ. The CDR3 length is 14 residues. The V end was cut by 5 bases, the J end by 6 bases, with 14 bases between. CDR3 sequence: CASRGSSAPGELFF. CDR3 nucleotides: TGCGCCAGCAGGGGCTCTTCAGCACCCGGGGAGCTGTTTTTT.

The genes are TRBV10-1 and TRBJ1-1; D is unresolved. The germline V and J ends were trimmed by 6 bases and 3 bases, with 11 bases remaining between them. Looked up from germline, CDR1 is WNHNN and CDR2 is SYGVQD (reference sequence). The CDR3 extends over 13 amino acids. Here the CDR3 DNA reads TGCGCCAGCAGCCCCGACGGCTACACTGAAGCTTTCTTT. Its protein is CASSPDGYTEAFF.

V gene TRBV19 combines with J gene TRBJ2-7; D unresolved. CDR1 is LNHDA and CDR2 is SQIVND in the germline V gene (reference sequence). The CDR3 is made up of 15 amino acids. Trimming stripped 5 bases from V and 0 bases from J, with 14 bases between. CDR3 loop: CASSPGYGPSYEQYF. The CDR3 DNA is TGTGCCAGTAGTCCCGGGTATGGACCCTCCTACGAGCAGTACTTC.

For the CDR3, the DNA is TGTGCCAGCAGCTTGGCCCAAGCAGATACGCAGTATTTT. It is translated as CASSLAQADTQYF. V usage is TRBV5-4 and J usage is TRBJ2-3, with D uncertain. V gave up 0 bases and J gave up 4 bases, with 6 bases separating them. CDR1 SGHNT and CDR2 YYREEE come from the germline V gene (reference sequence). This CDR3 region has 13 residues. The full variable domain, rest sourced from reference TRBV5-4 and TRBJ2-3, is ETGVTQSPTHLIKTRGQQVTLRCSSQSGHNTVSWYQQALGQGPQFIFQYYREEENGRGNFPPRFSGLQFPNYSSELNVNALELDDSALYLCASSLAQADTQYFGPGTRLTVL.

This chain links TRBV19 with TRBJ2-7; perhaps TRBD1 as D (7 bases). The germline gives CDR1 LNHDA, CDR2 SQIVND (reference sequence). This CDR3 contains 13 residues. V was clipped by 9 bases and J by 0 bases, with 12 bases between them. The CDR3 nucleotides are TGTGCCAGAGACAGGGACTTCTCCTACGAGCAGTACTTC. It codes for CARDRDFSYEQYF.

This chain links TRBV28 with TRBJ1-5; D not certain. CDR1 and CDR2 (germline): MDHEN, SYDVKM. V was clipped by 6 bases and J by 3 bases, with 9 bases between them. The CDR3 runs to 13 residues. The CDR3 is CASRGYNNQPQHF. The CDR3 DNA reads TGTGCCAGCAGGGGGTATAACAATCAGCCCCAGCATTTT.

V is TRBV7-8 and J is TRBJ2-7; 7 bases agree with TRBD1. The V gene's germline CDR1 is SGHVS and CDR2 FQNEAQ. The CDR3 covers 15 residues. V gave up 2 bases and J gave up 5 bases; unmatched junction bases: 9. The CDR3 DNA reads as TGTGCCAGCAGCTTAAAAGGGGGCGCCCATAACGAGCAGTACTTC. As protein: CASSLKGGAHNEQYF.

V and J are TRBV7-3 and TRBJ2-2; no reliable D call. Looked up from germline, CDR1 is SGHTA and CDR2 is FQGTGA. The V and J ends lost 5 bases and 2 bases respectively, with 15 bases between them. CDR3 length: 16 residues. In DNA form, the CDR3 reads TGTGCCAGCAGCCTCACGGCCTTCACTAACACCGGGGAGCTGTTTTTT. Protein product: CASSLTAFTNTGELFF.

Only a few counts were recorded for this clone. The chain employs TRBV11-2 and TRBJ2-5; no firm D call. The CDR3 loop spans 13 amino acids. Germline CDR1 is SGHAT and CDR2 is FQNNGV. Trimming left V 4 bases short and J 4 bases short, with 10 bases between. The CDR3 spells CASSSLGRETQYF. The CDR3 coding sequence is TGTGCCAGCAGCTCACTGGGTAGAGAGACCCAGTACTTC.

This chain uses TRBV6-6 with TRBJ2-3; 9 bases agree with TRBD2. The CDR3 length is 12 residues. Germline V gene lookup returns CDR1 MNHNY and CDR2 SVGAGI (reference sequence). The V gene end was trimmed by 4 bases and the J gene end by 9 bases; junction bases not matched to a gene: 2. The CDR3 DNA is TGTGCCAGCAGTTCGACTAGCGGCACGCAGTATTTT. This sequence encodes CASSSTSGTQYF.

The rearrangement links TRBV5-1 to TRBJ2-1; 10 nucleotides match TRBD2. Germline CDR1 reads SGHRS; CDR2 reads YFSETQ. The CDR3 contains 18 residues. After removal of 2 bases from V and 7 bases from J, the junction contained 15 bases not matched to a gene. The DNA for the CDR3 is TGCGCCAGCAGCTTTCCTAGCGGGAGATATGGGGATGTGAATGAGCAGTTCTTC. Translating it yields CASSFPSGRYGDVNEQFF. The complete variable domain, with remaining parts taken from reference TRBV5-1 and TRBJ2-1, reads KAGVTQTPRYLIKTRGQQVTLSCSPISGHRSVSWYQQTPGQGLQFLFEYFSETQRNKGNFPGRFSGRQFSNSRSEMNVSTLELGDSALYLCASSFPSGRYGDVNEQFFGPGTRLTVL.

This rearrangement joins TRBV27 to TRBJ1-2; 9 bases agree with TRBD1. The CDR3 loop spans 17 amino acids. Germline CDR1 and CDR2: MNHEY and SMNVEV (reference sequence). Trimming at V came to 4 bases and at J to 8 bases, leaving 17 bases not matched to a gene. CDR3 amino acids: CASSSMSGTGLLGGYTF. As DNA, the CDR3 is TGTGCCAGCAGTTCTATGAGCGGGACAGGGCTATTGGGGGGCTACACCTTC.

The gene calls are TRBV28 and TRBJ2-2; D remains unclear. The CDR3 is made up of 16 amino acids. Trimming pared 1 base from V and 4 bases from J, leaving 13 bases between. Germline loops: CDR1 MDHEN, CDR2 SYDVKM. The CDR3 protein is CASSLSAATGTGELFF. Written as DNA, the CDR3 is TGTGCCAGCAGTTTATCGGCGGCGACGGGCACCGGGGAGCTGTTTTTT.

The chain links TRBV7-8 to TRBJ2-7; D is perhaps TRBD2 (6 bases). CDR1 is SGHVS, CDR2 FQNEAQ, per germline. V lost 5 bases to trimming and J lost 2 bases, with 13 bases between them. CDR3 length: 14 residues. The CDR3 nucleotides are TGTGCCAGCAGCCTGGACGGGAGACCCTACGAGCAGTACTTC. Protein sequence: CASSLDGRPYEQYF.